This passage covers 20 T cell receptor beta chains from one sample sequenced in a study of OX40 agonist ivuxolimab in advanced cancers. Data came from immunoSEQ multiplex PCR; TCRdb stores just in-frame clones and leaves some out. The sample contains some 50,000 clones, about nine tenths of which appear only once. The sample was CD4+ or CD8+ T cells sorted from blood, taken in a trial of the OX40 agonist ivuxolimab. All receptors derive from an adult with an advanced solid tumor such as melanoma, head and neck, liver or kidney cancer.

This rearrangement joins TRBV5-8 to TRBJ1-2; 8 bases are shared with TRBD1. The CDR3 is 17 residues long. V gave up 2 bases and J gave up 7 bases; unmatched junction bases: 16. Germline V CDR1 and CDR2: SGHTS, YDEGEE. The CDR3 DNA sequence: TGTGCCAGCAGCTTCAGGACAGGGACCCTTTACTATGGTGGCTACACCTTC. Translating gives CASSFRTGTLYYGGYTF.

The V call is TRBV5-1, the J call TRBJ2-7, with 10 bases fitting TRBD2. Germline V gives CDR1 SGHRS, CDR2 YFSETQ. V was pared by 7 bases and J by 4 bases, with 14 bases of the junction left unmatched. The CDR3 has 16 amino acids. CDR3 in amino acids: CASGMGASGGSYEQYF. The CDR3 nucleotides are TGCGCCAGCGGCATGGGGGCTAGCGGGGGAAGTTACGAGCAGTACTTC.

This clone has more than one count but fewer than ten. The V gene is TRBV7-2, the J gene TRBJ1-1; D unresolved. Trimming cost V 5 bases and J 1 base, with 14 bases left between them. Germline CDR1 SGHTA, CDR2 FQGNSA. The CDR3 totals 15 residues. The CDR3 DNA follows: TGTGCCAGCAGCCCGCGGCGTTTGCAGAACACTGAAGCTTTCTTT. Protein: CASSPRRLQNTEAFF.

V gene TRBV6-5 combines with J gene TRBJ2-2; 7 bases line up with TRBD1. The CDR3 has 16 residues. V was clipped by 0 bases and J by 1 base; unmatched bases: 2. Germline CDR1 reads MNHEY; CDR2 reads SVGAGI. The CDR3 bases are TGTGCCAGCAGTTACTCAGGACAGGTGAACACCGGGGAGCTGTTTTTT. As protein: CASSYSGQVNTGELFF.

Comments on this clone: Other DNA sequences of this sample code for an identical CDR3. The chain joins TRBV6-5 to TRBJ1-2; 10 nucleotides agree with TRBD1. Unmatched junction bases numbered 8, after V lost 2 bases and J lost 5 bases. CDR1 and CDR2 from the germline V gene are MNHEY and SVGAGI. The length of the CDR3 is 16 residues. Here the CDR3 reads CASSYTRTGGGYGYTF. CDR3 sequence (DNA): TGTGCCAGCAGTTACACACGGACAGGGGGAGGATATGGCTACACCTTC.

CDR3 in DNA: TGTGCCTGGAGTAGAGACAGGGGAGCCTACGAGCAGTACTTC. Translated, it gives CAWSRDRGAYEQYF. The V call is TRBV30, the J call TRBJ2-7; the match to TRBD1 covers 8 bases. Germline trimming cut 2 bases from V and 2 bases from J; bases unmatched to any gene: 5. Germline V gene data show CDR1 as GTSNPN and CDR2 as SVGIG (reference sequence). The CDR3 loop spans 14 amino acids.

This chain links TRBV7-9 with TRBJ1-1; 7 positions agree with TRBD1. CDR3 size: 12 residues. V dropped 11 bases and J dropped 1; count of bases not matched to a gene: 4. Germline V CDR1 and CDR2: SEHNR, FQNEAQ (reference sequence). The CDR3 region has the DNA TGTGCCTATGGACAGGAGAACACTGAAGCTTTCTTT. It yields the protein CAYGQENTEAFF.

This chain links TRBV30 with TRBJ1-2; D is possibly TRBD1 (5 bases). Germline V gene sequence: CDR1 GTSNPN, CDR2 SVGIG (reference sequence). The CDR3 has 14 amino acids. Trimming shortened V by 3 bases and J by 4 bases, and 15 bases separated the two germline ends. As DNA, the CDR3 is TGTGCCTGGAGCCCTCTCCGGGACCTCTATGGCTACACCTTC. Translated, it gives CAWSPLRDLYGYTF.

The rearrangement joins TRBV4-3 to TRBJ2-6; possible D gene TRBD2, 5 bases. V lost 4 bases, J lost 5 bases, and 21 bases lay in between. The CDR3 is made up of 18 amino acids. Germline assignment: CDR1 LGHNA and CDR2 YSLEER. DNA for the CDR3: TGCGCCAGCAGCCTAGTCGGAGGACGTCAAAGTCGGGCCAACGTCCTGACTTTC. Protein: CASSLVGGRQSRANVLTF.

The chain is built from TRBV19 and TRBJ1-5; D is uncertain. V was clipped by 1 base and J by 2 bases, with 9 bases between them. There are 15 residues in the CDR3. CDR1 LNHDA and CDR2 SQIVND come from the germline V gene (reference sequence). This chain's CDR3 is CASSIVGGGNQPQHF. CDR3 DNA sequence: TGTGCCAGTAGTATAGTCGGTGGCGGCAATCAGCCCCAGCATTTT.

The table lists this clone with a few counts. This chain uses TRBV14 with TRBJ2-7; maybe TRBD1 (6 bases). V was shortened by 2 bases and J by 7 bases, with 9 bases between the two germline ends. Germline values: CDR1 SGHDN, CDR2 FVKESK. The CDR3 covers 12 residues. The CDR3 bases are TGTGCCAGCAGCCAAAATCAGGGGGAGCAGTACTTC. It is translated as CASSQNQGEQYF.

The CDR3 DNA reads as TGTGCCAGCAGCCTAACTACCCCCTACGAGCAGTACTTC. Translating gives CASSLTTPYEQYF. The chain joins TRBV13 to TRBJ2-7, with D uncertain. This CDR3 has 13 residues. V lost 5 bases and J lost 2, with 10 bases in between. Per germline, CDR1 PRHDT and CDR2 FYEKMQ (reference sequence).

CDR3 amino acids: CASSWDSGNSPLHF. CDR3 DNA sequence: TGTGCCAGCAGTTGGGACAGTGGGAATTCACCCCTCCACTTT. The chain is built from TRBV27 and TRBJ1-6, with TRBD1 identical over 7 bases. Trimming removed 4 bases from V and 7 bases from J; junction bases left unmatched: 4. Looked up from germline, CDR1 is MNHEY and CDR2 is SMNVEV (reference sequence). The CDR3 covers 14 residues.

The chain joins TRBV29-1 to TRBJ2-1; 10 bases are a match to TRBD1. This CDR3 comprises 15 residues. Germline V gives CDR1 SQVTM, CDR2 ANQGSEA. Unmatched junction bases numbered 8, after V lost 5 bases and J lost 4 bases. DNA for the CDR3: TGCAGCGTTAAGTTACCGGGACAGGGGTACAATGAGCAGTTCTTC. Encoded protein: CSVKLPGQGYNEQFF.

The chain recombines TRBV7-3 with TRBJ2-3; possibly TRBD2 for D (6 bases). CDR3 length: 14 residues. Germline lookup yields CDR1 SGHTA and CDR2 FQGTGA. V lost 5 bases and J lost 5, with 14 bases in between. The CDR3 coding sequence is TGTGCCAGCAGCGGAGGGGCGGGGAGAGATACGCAGTATTTT. Its translation: CASSGGAGRDTQYF.

The rearrangement uses TRBV5-4 and TRBJ1-2; TRBD1 matches at 7 bases. The CDR3 sequence is 14 residues long. Looked up from germline, CDR1 is SGHNT and CDR2 is YYREEE (reference sequence). The V segment lost 4 bases and the J segment 4 bases; nucleotides outside the gene matches: 7. CDR3 residues: CASSARQGLYGYTF. The CDR3 bases are TGTGCCAGCAGCGCCCGACAGGGACTCTATGGCTACACCTTC.

The V and J genes are TRBV7-8 and TRBJ1-4; the D gene is possibly TRBD1 (5 bases). The CDR3 length is 14 residues. Germline V gene data show CDR1 as SGHVS and CDR2 as FQNEAQ. Deletions cut 2 bases from V and 8 bases from J, with 12 bases between. CDR3 bases: TGTGCCAGCAGCTTAAGGCAGGGAGGCGAAAAACTGTTTTTT. Translated: CASSLRQGGEKLFF.

The chain couples TRBV27 to TRBJ2-7; 7 bases are shared with TRBD2. Germline V CDR1 and CDR2: MNHEY, SMNVEV (reference sequence). The CDR3 is 14 amino acids. The V gene end was trimmed by 3 bases and the J gene end by 3 bases; junction bases not matched to a gene: 5. CDR3 sequence reads: CASSFSSGNYEQYF. The CDR3 DNA reads TGTGCCAGCAGTTTCTCTAGCGGAAACTACGAGCAGTACTTC.

V is TRBV6-1 and J is TRBJ2-2; D is possibly TRBD1 or TRBD2 (5 bases each). CDR1 and CDR2 (germline): MNHNS, SASEGT. The CDR3 extends over 15 amino acids. Trimming pared 6 bases from V and 2 bases from J, leaving 13 bases between. The CDR3 DNA reads TGTGCCAGCAGCCCCGGGACGGTAAACACCGGGGAGCTGTTTTTT. It translates to CASSPGTVNTGELFF.

This clone was observed once. This chain links TRBV15 with TRBJ2-7; 10 nucleotides agree with TRBD1. This CDR3 is built from 14 residues. Per germline, CDR1 LNHNV and CDR2 YYDKDF (reference sequence). V lost 9 bases, J lost 6 bases, and 11 bases stayed unmatched. Here the CDR3 reads CATGADRGRFEQYF. CDR3 sequence (DNA): TGTGCCACTGGGGCCGACAGGGGGCGTTTCGAGCAGTACTTC.